The clone carrying this TCR beta chain was observed many times. Its target is not known. These data originate in a study of T cells in Graves' hyperthyroidism and ophthalmopathy. Diagnosis relied on clinical symptoms, serum thyroxine and TRAb, thyroid ultrasound and orbital computed tomography. It was RNA transcripts that yielded the amplified TCR beta CDR3 regions. TCR CDR3 regions were first amplified by RT-PCR with HTBI primers. Via MiXCR, TCRdb re-called the multiplex PCR reads, giving one row per CDR3 protein. The sample has about 590,000 distinct CDR3 sequences, 14% seen once. General study points: Clonotypes that were expanded in thyroid above 0.001 mostly appeared in blood too. Patients with ophthalmopathy were separated from those with stable hyperthyroidism by a 13 V-J model.

Sequenced input: blood. The TCR was taken from a woman in her late teens or twenties with Graves' ophthalmopathy.

In DNA form, the CDR3 reads TGTGCCAGCAGGCTTTCGGGACAGGGTAACGAGCAGTACTTC. Encoded protein: CASRLSGQGNEQYF. This sequence joins TRBV28 and TRBJ2-7; the match to TRBD1 covers 9 bases. Germline V gene lookup returns CDR1 MDHEN and CDR2 SYDVKM. This CDR3 spans 14 amino acids. The J segment lost 5 bases and the V segment lost 6 bases, leaving 8 bases of the junction unmatched.